Each of the 19 T cell receptor beta chains below was sequenced from the same sample in a study of blood T cell repertoires in COVID-19. This table comes from immunoSEQ multiplex PCR, and its TCRdb copy is limited to in-frame clones, with some not included. This table holds about 37,000 clones, approximately 91% found once. Sequenced sample: peripheral blood. The origin of the receptors is a human donor in a cohort sampled during active COVID-19.

J is TRBJ2-7 and V is TRBV11-1; TRBD2 might be the D (5 bases). The CDR3 sequence is 13 residues long. Germline CDR1 is SGHAT and CDR2 is FQDESV (reference sequence). V shed 4 bases and J shed 6 bases, with 13 bases lying between them. The CDR3 DNA reads as TGTGCCAGCAGCTCACGGACCGCGGGCGAGCAGTACTTC. Its translation is CASSSRTAGEQYF.

The sample holds a few counts of this clone. The rearrangement uses TRBV5-1 and TRBJ1-6; unclear D gene. V lost 4 bases and J lost 12, with 17 bases in between. Germline CDR1 and CDR2: SGHRS and YFSETQ. This CDR3 spans 14 amino acids. CDR3 sequence (DNA): TGCGCCAGCAGCCCCGGCGGTTTGGTGGAACCCCTCCACTTT. Encoded protein: CASSPGGLVEPLHF.

V and J are TRBV28 and TRBJ2-7; D remains unclear. CDR3 length: 13 residues. Per germline, CDR1 MDHEN and CDR2 SYDVKM. V was cut by 2 bases and J by 2 bases, with 7 bases left in between. Here the CDR3 reads CASSLPLTYEQYF. CDR3 DNA: TGTGCCAGCAGTTTACCCCTAACCTACGAGCAGTACTTC.

V gene TRBV15 combines with J gene TRBJ1-1, with 7 bases matching TRBD1. J was trimmed by 1 base and V by 2 bases; bases with no gene match: 1. The CDR3 sequence is 14 residues long. Germline CDR1 reads LNHNV; CDR2 reads YYDKDF (reference sequence). CDR3 nucleotide sequence: TGTGCCACCAGCAGACGACAGGGGAACACTGAAGCTTTCTTT. Its translation: CATSRRQGNTEAFF.

As DNA, the CDR3 is TGTGCCAGCACCCCAGGGGGGCCGAACACCGGGGAGCTGTTTTTT. Its translation: CASTPGGPNTGELFF. The rearrangement links TRBV3-1 (or the pseudogene TRBV3-2) to TRBJ2-2; D is possibly TRBD1 (7 bases). The CDR3 consists of 15 residues. The ends were cut back, 7 bases at V and 0 bases at J, with 12 bases in the middle. Germline lookup yields CDR1 LGHDT and CDR2 YNNKEL (reference sequence).

The chain couples TRBV11-2 to TRBJ2-7, with 8 bases identical to TRBD1. Germline lookup yields CDR1 SGHAT and CDR2 FQNNGV. V shed 5 bases and J 3 bases; nucleotides not matched to a gene: 9. The CDR3 loop spans 15 amino acids. This CDR3 is CASSAMTGVGYEQYF. The CDR3 nucleotides are TGTGCCAGCAGCGCTATGACAGGGGTTGGCTACGAGCAGTACTTC.

The chain joins TRBV6-2 or TRBV6-3 to TRBJ2-5; 8 positions agree with TRBD2. The V gene end was trimmed by 5 bases and the J gene end by 3 bases; junction bases not matched to a gene: 11. CDR3 length: 16 residues. CDR1 and CDR2 from the germline V gene are MNHEY and SVGEGT. CDR3 loop: CASSAPPGLVKETQYF. The CDR3 DNA follows: TGTGCCAGCAGTGCCCCTCCGGGACTAGTAAAAGAGACCCAGTACTTC.

V usage is TRBV19 and J usage is TRBJ1-1, with D tentatively TRBD1 (6 bases). The germline CDR1 and CDR2 sequences are LNHDA and SQIVND (reference sequence). This CDR3 comprises 13 residues. The V end was cut by 4 bases, the J end by 3 bases, with 9 bases between. CDR3 region: CASSTGVDTEAFF. The DNA for the CDR3 is TGTGCCAGTAGTACAGGGGTGGACACTGAAGCTTTCTTT.

The chain employs TRBV5-1 and TRBJ2-1; tentatively, D is TRBD1 (6 bases). The CDR3 length is 13 residues. The V end lost 5 bases, the J end lost 7 bases, and 13 bases lay between the germline ends. Germline V lookup: CDR1 SGHRS, CDR2 YFSETQ. The CDR3: CASRFVTGNEQFF. CDR3 nucleotide sequence: TGCGCCAGCAGGTTTGTTACAGGGAATGAGCAGTTCTTC.

In its sample, this clone was seen once. J is TRBJ2-1 and V is TRBV11-2; D is unresolved. This CDR3 is built from 13 residues. The V end was cut by 1 base, the J end by 8 bases, with 9 bases between. Germline V gives CDR1 SGHAT, CDR2 FQNNGV. The CDR3 sequence is CASSLARYHEQFF. Here the CDR3 DNA reads TGTGCCAGCAGCTTAGCCCGGTACCATGAGCAGTTCTTC.

The rearrangement links TRBV7-8 to TRBJ2-3; 9 positions agree with TRBD2. The V gene's germline CDR1 is SGHVS and CDR2 FQNEAQ. Trimming at V came to 4 bases and at J to 5 bases, leaving 10 bases not matched to a gene. This CDR3 has 16 amino acids. The CDR3 sequence is CASSSTLAGVVDTQYF. The CDR3, as DNA: TGTGCCAGCAGCTCAACATTAGCGGGAGTTGTAGATACGCAGTATTTT.

The V and J genes are TRBV7-9 and TRBJ1-1, with TRBD1 identical over 7 bases. The CDR3 is 13 residues long. Germline V lookup: CDR1 SEHNR, CDR2 FQNEAQ (reference sequence). The ends lost 5 bases at V and 4 bases at J; junction bases unmatched: 4. CDR3 amino acids: CASSQTGPTEAFF. CDR3 DNA sequence: TGTGCCAGCAGCCAGACAGGGCCCACTGAAGCTTTCTTT.

This rearrangement joins TRBV29-1 to TRBJ1-5, with 7 bases identical to TRBD1. The CDR3 runs to 14 residues. CDR1 SQVTM and CDR2 ANQGSEA come from the germline V gene. V lost 7 bases and J lost 3; bases outside the gene matches: 9. The CDR3 DNA reads TGCAGCGCTCGCGGGACAGACCCCAATCAGCCCCAGCATTTT. It specifies CSARGTDPNQPQHF. The full variable domain, completed using reference TRBV29-1 and TRBJ1-5, is SAVISQKPSRDICQRGTSLTIQCQVDSQVTMMFWYRQQPGQSLTLIATANQGSEATYESGFVIDKFPISRPNLTFSTLTVSNMSPEDSSIYLCSARGTDPNQPQHFGDGTRLSIL.

The rearrangement uses TRBV5-1 and TRBJ2-2; D is perhaps TRBD1 (6 bases). The CDR3 is 16 amino acids. V was clipped by 2 bases and J by 0 bases, with 11 bases between them. Per germline, CDR1 SGHRS and CDR2 YFSETQ. The CDR3 sequence is CASSLTGTPNTGELFF. The CDR3 DNA reads TGCGCCAGCAGCTTAACCGGGACACCGAACACCGGGGAGCTGTTTTTT.

The V call is TRBV12-5, the J call TRBJ2-1; 10 bases map to TRBD2. The CDR3 is 16 amino acids. V dropped 4 bases and J dropped 6; count of bases not matched to a gene: 9. Germline V CDR1 and CDR2: LGHNT, FRNRAP. The CDR3 nucleotides read TGTGCTAGTGGTTGGGCCGGGACTAGCGCGAGCAATGAGCAGTTCTTC. Translated: CASGWAGTSASNEQFF.

The rearrangement uses TRBV5-4 and TRBJ2-3; 12 nucleotides match TRBD2. After removal of 1 base from V and 6 bases from J, the junction contained 6 bases not matched to a gene. The CDR3 is 16 residues long. Germline-derived CDR1 and CDR2 are SGHNT and YYREEE (reference sequence). CDR3 nucleotide sequence: TGTGCCAGCAGCTTGTATCTAGCGGGGGGGCGGGATACGCAGTATTTT. This codes for CASSLYLAGGRDTQYF.

The rearrangement uses TRBV6-5 and TRBJ1-2; 7 bases are a match to TRBD1. V was pared by 6 bases and J by 0 bases, with 4 bases of the junction left unmatched. CDR1 is MNHEY and CDR2 is SVGAGI in the germline V gene. The CDR3 runs 14 residues. CDR3 in DNA: TGTGCCAGCAGACGACAGGGATCTAACTATGGCTACACCTTC. Translation: CASRRQGSNYGYTF.

This rearrangement joins TRBV5-1 to TRBJ1-1; TRBD1 matches 9 bases. This CDR3 region has 14 residues. J lost 6 bases, V lost 7 bases, and 10 bases had no gene match. CDR1 and CDR2 from the germline V gene are SGHRS and YFSETQ. The DNA for the CDR3 is TGCGCCAGCGGGGCAGGACAGGGGAAAGCTGAAGCTTTCTTT. It translates to CASGAGQGKAEAFF. Full variable domain (outside the CDR3, taken from reference TRBV5-1 and TRBJ1-1): KAGVTQTPRYLIKTRGQQVTLSCSPISGHRSVSWYQQTPGQGLQFLFEYFSETQRNKGNFPGRFSGRQFSNSRSEMNVSTLELGDSALYLCASGAGQGKAEAFFGQGTRLTVV.

V and J are TRBV7-9 and TRBJ2-3, with TRBD2 matching over 8 bases. J gave up 2 bases and V 2 bases, and 3 bases lay outside the gene matches. CDR3 size: 15 residues. Germline-derived CDR1 and CDR2 are SEHNR and FQNEAQ (reference sequence). CDR3 in amino acids: CASSLLAGLTDTQYF. In DNA form, the CDR3 reads TGTGCCAGCAGCTTACTAGCGGGTCTCACAGATACGCAGTATTTT.